The 10 T cell receptor beta chains reported below all come from one sample, sequenced in a study of T cell responses to AZD1222 COVID-19 vaccine. Some clones are missing from TCRdb's copy, which holds only in-frame ones; the method was immunoSEQ multiplex PCR. This table holds tens of thousands of clones, 85% found once. The specimen was peripheral blood, collected 28 days after the second AZD1222 dose. The receptors were sampled from an adult who received the AZD1222 COVID-19 vaccine.

About this clone itself: Mismatch with germline at one junction end may stem from a read error. CDR3 protein: CASSPRGQFTGKLFF. The CDR3 DNA reads TGCGCCAGCAGCCCGAGGGGACAGTTCACCGGGAAGCTGTTTTTT. The V call is TRBV4-1, the J call TRBJ2-2, with 7 bases matching TRBD1. There are 15 residues in the CDR3. CDR1 and CDR2 from the germline V gene are MGHRA and YSYEKL.

This chain uses TRBV9 with TRBJ1-2; no definite D call. Germline loops: CDR1 SGDLS, CDR2 YYNGEE. V gave up 1 base and J gave up 3 bases, with 7 bases separating them. The CDR3 loop spans 13 amino acids. The CDR3 loop is CASSVMDDYGYTF. CDR3 coding DNA: TGTGCCAGCAGCGTAATGGATGACTATGGCTACACCTTC.

The rearrangement uses TRBV13 and TRBJ1-6, with 9 bases that match TRBD1. The J segment lost 8 bases and the V segment lost 2 bases, leaving 1 base of the junction unmatched. In germline, CDR1 is PRHDT, CDR2 FYEKMQ (reference sequence). The CDR3 is 14 amino acids. The CDR3, as DNA: TGTGCCAGCAGCTTATGGACAGGGGATTCACCCCTCCACTTT. Translation: CASSLWTGDSPLHF.

The chain links TRBV2 to TRBJ2-3; 8 nucleotides agree with TRBD2. Germline V gene lookup returns CDR1 SNHLY and CDR2 FYNNEI. The CDR3 spans 15 residues. The junction had 7 bases not matched to a gene; V was cut back by 6 bases and J by 2 bases. CDR3: CASSRSGGTTDTQYF. The CDR3 DNA reads TGTGCCAGCAGCCGCAGCGGGGGCACCACAGATACGCAGTATTTT.

This clone was counted a single time. The rearrangement uses TRBV12-3 or TRBV12-4 and TRBJ1-1; D is unclear. V was pared by 7 bases and J by 11 bases, with 20 bases between. The CDR3 runs 13 residues. The CDR3 DNA is TGTGCCAGCACTGTTAACAGATTACAAGCGGCTTTCTTT. Translated, it gives CASTVNRLQAAFF.

The chain carries TRBV11-2 and TRBJ2-1; TRBD2 matches 9 bases. Germline loops: CDR1 SGHAT, CDR2 FQNNGV. The CDR3 length is 13 residues. V shed 7 bases, J shed 9 bases, and the junction held 7 bases outside the gene matches. CDR3 nucleotides: TGTGCCAGCAACTTTGCGGGGGGGGGTGAGCAGTTCTTC. It codes for CASNFAGGGEQFF.

The chain couples TRBV28 to TRBJ2-5; D not resolved. The germline V gene encodes CDR1 MDHEN and CDR2 SYDVKM. Trimming removed 3 bases from V and 2 bases from J, with 7 bases in between. CDR3 length equals 13 residues. The CDR3 region is CASSFSLQETQYF. The DNA of the CDR3 is TGTGCCAGCAGTTTCTCGTTGCAAGAGACCCAGTACTTC.

The gene calls are TRBV7-2 and TRBJ2-1; D is possibly TRBD2 (5 bases). CDR1 and CDR2 from the germline V gene are SGHTA and FQGNSA. V was cut by 3 bases and J by 5 bases, with 17 bases left in between. The CDR3 is 16 residues long. The CDR3 DNA reads as TGTGCCAGCAGCTTTGCCCCTACCGGACTTCACAATGAGCAGTTCTTC. It encodes CASSFAPTGLHNEQFF.

The chain combines TRBV30 with TRBJ2-1; 9 nucleotides align to TRBD2. The germline V gene has CDR1 GTSNPN and CDR2 SVGIG (reference sequence). The ends lost 2 bases at V and 3 bases at J; junction bases unmatched: 8. CDR3 length: 16 amino acids. CDR3 region: CAWSLLREGYYNEQFF. CDR3 DNA: TGTGCCTGGAGTCTTTTGCGGGAGGGCTACTACAATGAGCAGTTCTTC.

CDR3 nucleotide sequence: TGTGCCAGCAGCCAGCCGGGACAGGGTTCTCAGCCCCAGCATTTT. It is translated as CASSQPGQGSQPQHF. The rearrangement links TRBV14 to TRBJ1-5, with 9 nucleotides matching TRBD1. Germline V CDR1 and CDR2: SGHDN, FVKESK. J was trimmed by 6 bases and V by 3 bases; bases with no gene match: 6. The CDR3 loop spans 15 amino acids.